The present T cell receptor beta chain was sequenced within a study of cytomegalovirus exposure and HLA in healthy donors. From germline, CDR1 is SGHDN and CDR2 FVKESK. J lost 6 bases, V lost 4 bases, and 18 bases had no gene match. This CDR3 has 21 amino acids. Amplification used 60 Vbeta primers and 13 Jbeta primers. TCRdb's copy holds only in-frame clones and misses some; the assay was immunoSEQ multiplex PCR. The sample carries about 160,000 clones, around 69% recorded once. The chain joins TRBV14 to TRBJ2-1, with TRBD2 matching 16 bases. The TCR originated in a man between 60 and 70 years old in good health and CMV-seronegative. Sequencing used PBMCs. In DNA, the CDR3 is TGTGCCAGCAGCCGATACCTCGGGACTAGCGGGAGGGGCTCCCCGGGCAATGAGCAGTTCTTC. Encoded protein: CASSRYLGTSGRGSPGNEQFF.